This T cell receptor (beta chain) was observed in a study of CD8 T cells in Susac syndrome. TCR beta sequencing was performed on blood CD8+ and CD4+ T cells. The V gene's germline CDR1 is MDHEN and CDR2 SYDVKM. Trimming at V came to 5 bases and at J to 1 base, leaving 7 bases not matched to a gene. The CDR3 sequence is 16 residues long. Reverse transcription of about 0.5 to 1 ug RNA used random hexamers. It was immunoSEQ multiplex PCR that amplified TCR beta CDR3 across 54 Vbeta and 13 Jbeta. TCRdb called the immunoSEQ multiplex PCR reads again in MiXCR, with one record for every CDR3 protein. This table holds over 300,000 distinct CDR3 sequences, just over 90% found once.

The material sequenced was CD4+ T cells from PBMCs. This receptor was obtained from a human donor with multiple sclerosis. The chain links TRBV28 to TRBJ2-1; 8 bases agree with TRBD2. This CDR3 is CASSHSGGRSYNEQFF. The CDR3 DNA sequence: TGTGCCAGCAGTCATTCGGGGGGGCGATCCTACAATGAGCAGTTCTTC. The full variable domain, with the rest looked up from reference TRBV28 and TRBJ2-1, is DVKVTQSSRYLVKRTGEKVFLECVQDMDHENMFWYRQDPGLGLRLIYFSYDVKMKEKGDIPEGYSVSREKKERFSLILESASTNQTSMYLCASSHSGGRSYNEQFFGPGTRLTVL.